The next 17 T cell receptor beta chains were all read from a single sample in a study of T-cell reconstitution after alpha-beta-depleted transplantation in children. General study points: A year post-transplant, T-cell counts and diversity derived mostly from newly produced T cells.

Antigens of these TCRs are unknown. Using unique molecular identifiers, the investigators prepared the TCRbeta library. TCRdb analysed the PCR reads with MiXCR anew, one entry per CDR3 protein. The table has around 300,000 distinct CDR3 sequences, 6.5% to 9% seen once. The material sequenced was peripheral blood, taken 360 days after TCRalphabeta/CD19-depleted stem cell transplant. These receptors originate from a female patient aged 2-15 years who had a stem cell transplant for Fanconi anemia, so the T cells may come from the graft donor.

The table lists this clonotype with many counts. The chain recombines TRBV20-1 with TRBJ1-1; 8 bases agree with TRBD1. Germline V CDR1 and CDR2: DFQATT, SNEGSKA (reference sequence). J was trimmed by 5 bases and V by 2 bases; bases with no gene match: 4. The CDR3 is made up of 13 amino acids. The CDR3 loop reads CSARTGGRTEAFF. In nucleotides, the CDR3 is TGCAGTGCTAGAACAGGGGGTAGAACTGAAGCTTTCTTT.

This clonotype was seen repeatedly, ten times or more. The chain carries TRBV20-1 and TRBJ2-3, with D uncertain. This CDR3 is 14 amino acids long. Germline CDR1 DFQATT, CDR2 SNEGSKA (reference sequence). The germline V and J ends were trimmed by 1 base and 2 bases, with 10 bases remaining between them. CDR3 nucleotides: TGCAGTGCTAGAGCTGCGACCTTCACAGATACGCAGTATTTT. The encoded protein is CSARAATFTDTQYF.

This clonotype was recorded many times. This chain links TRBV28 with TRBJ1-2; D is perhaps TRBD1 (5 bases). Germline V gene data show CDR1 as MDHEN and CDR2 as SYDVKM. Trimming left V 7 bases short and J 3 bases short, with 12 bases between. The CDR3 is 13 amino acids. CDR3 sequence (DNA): TGTGCCAGCATAGACAGCCGGGACTATGGCTACACCTTC. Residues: CASIDSRDYGYTF.

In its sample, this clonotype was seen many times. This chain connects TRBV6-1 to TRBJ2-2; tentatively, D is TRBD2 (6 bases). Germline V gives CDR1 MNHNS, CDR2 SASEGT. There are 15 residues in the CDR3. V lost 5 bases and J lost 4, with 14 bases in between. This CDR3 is CASSTGTRVTGELFF. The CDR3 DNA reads TGTGCCAGCAGTACCGGGACTCGTGTCACCGGGGAGCTGTTTTTT.

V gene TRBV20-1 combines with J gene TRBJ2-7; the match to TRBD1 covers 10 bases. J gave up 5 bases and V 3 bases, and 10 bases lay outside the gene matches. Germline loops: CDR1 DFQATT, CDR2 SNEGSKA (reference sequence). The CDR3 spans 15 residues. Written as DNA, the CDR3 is TGCAGTGCTAGCGGGGGACAGGGGTTCTCGGACGAGCAGTACTTC. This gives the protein CSASGGQGFSDEQYF.

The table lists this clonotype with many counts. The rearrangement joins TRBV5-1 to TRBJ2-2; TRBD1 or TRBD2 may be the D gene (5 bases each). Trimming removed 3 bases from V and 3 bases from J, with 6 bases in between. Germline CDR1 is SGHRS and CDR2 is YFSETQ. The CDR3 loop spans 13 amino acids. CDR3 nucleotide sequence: TGCGCCAGCAGCTCGGGACACACCGGGGAGCTGTTTTTT. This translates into CASSSGHTGELFF.

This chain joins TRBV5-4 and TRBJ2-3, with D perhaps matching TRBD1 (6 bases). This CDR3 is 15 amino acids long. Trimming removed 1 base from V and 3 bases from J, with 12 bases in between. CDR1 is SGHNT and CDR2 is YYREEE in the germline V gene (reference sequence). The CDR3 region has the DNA TGTGCCAGCAGCTTGTCGGTGGGGGCGACAGATACGCAGTATTTT. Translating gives CASSLSVGATDTQYF.

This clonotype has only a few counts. In nucleotides, the CDR3 is TGTGCCAGCAAAGACAGGGGACTAGCGGGGGGGCCTCAATATGAGGAAGATACGCAGTATTTT. Protein: CASKDRGLAGGPQYEEDTQYF. The chain combines TRBV6-7 with TRBJ2-3; 16 bases align to TRBD2. TRBV6-7 is an open reading frame whose function is uncertain. The CDR3 covers 21 residues. With V trimmed by 7 bases and J by 5 bases, 21 bases remained unmatched.

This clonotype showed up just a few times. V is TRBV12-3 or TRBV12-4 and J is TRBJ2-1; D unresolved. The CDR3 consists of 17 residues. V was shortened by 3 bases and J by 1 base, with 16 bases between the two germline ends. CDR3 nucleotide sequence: TGTGCCAGCAGTTTGGGGTCACTACCGGCTTCCTACAATGAGCAGTTCTTC. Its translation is CASSLGSLPASYNEQFF.

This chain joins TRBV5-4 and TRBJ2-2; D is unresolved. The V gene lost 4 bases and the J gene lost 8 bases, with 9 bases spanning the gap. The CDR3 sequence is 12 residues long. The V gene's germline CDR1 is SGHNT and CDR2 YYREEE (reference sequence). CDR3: CASSLTEGELFF. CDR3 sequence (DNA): TGTGCCAGCAGCCTTACAGAAGGGGAGCTGTTTTTT.

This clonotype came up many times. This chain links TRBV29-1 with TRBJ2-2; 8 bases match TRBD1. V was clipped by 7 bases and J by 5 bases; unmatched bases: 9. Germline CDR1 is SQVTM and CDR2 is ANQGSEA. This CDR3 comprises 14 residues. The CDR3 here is CSAGQGARTGELFF. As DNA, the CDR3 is TGCAGCGCCGGGCAGGGGGCGCGTACCGGGGAGCTGTTTTTT.

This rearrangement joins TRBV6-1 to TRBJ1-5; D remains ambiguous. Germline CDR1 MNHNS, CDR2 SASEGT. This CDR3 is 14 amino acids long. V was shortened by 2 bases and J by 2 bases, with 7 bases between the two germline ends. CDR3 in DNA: TGTGCCAGCAGTGAAACAGCCCGCAATCAGCCCCAGCATTTT. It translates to CASSETARNQPQHF.

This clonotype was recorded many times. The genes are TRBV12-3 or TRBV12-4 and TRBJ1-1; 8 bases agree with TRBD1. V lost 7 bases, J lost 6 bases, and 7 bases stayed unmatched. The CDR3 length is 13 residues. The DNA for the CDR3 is TGTGCCAGCACCCTGACAGGGGTGGCTGAAGCTTTCTTT. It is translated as CASTLTGVAEAFF.

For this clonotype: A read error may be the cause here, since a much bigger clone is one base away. The CDR3 is CASRAAGISYNEQIF. DNA for the CDR3: TGTGCCAGCAGGGCAGCGGGCATATCCTACAATGAGCAGATCTTC. This chain connects TRBV2 to TRBJ2-1, with a tentative D call TRBD2 (6 bases). CDR3 length: 15 amino acids. CDR1 is SNHLY and CDR2 is FYNNEI in the germline V gene. Full variable domain (remainder filled in from reference TRBV2 and TRBJ2-1): EPEVTQTPSHQVTQMGQEVILRCVPISNHLYFYWYRQILGQKVEFLVSFYNNEISEKSEIFDDQFSVERPDGSNFTLKIRSTKLEDSAMYFCASRAAGISYNEQIFGPGTRLTVL.

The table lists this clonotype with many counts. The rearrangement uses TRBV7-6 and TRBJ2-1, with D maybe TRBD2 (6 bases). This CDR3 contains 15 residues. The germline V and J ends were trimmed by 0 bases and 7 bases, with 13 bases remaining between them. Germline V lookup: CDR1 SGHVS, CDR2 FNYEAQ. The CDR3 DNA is TGTGCCAGCAGCTTAGCTGGGACTGGCCGTAATGAGCAGTTCTTC. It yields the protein CASSLAGTGRNEQFF.

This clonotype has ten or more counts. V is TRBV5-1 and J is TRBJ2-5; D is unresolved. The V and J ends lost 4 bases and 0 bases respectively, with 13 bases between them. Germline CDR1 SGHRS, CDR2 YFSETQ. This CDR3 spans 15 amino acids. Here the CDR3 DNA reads TGCGCCAGCAGCCAGTTCGGTCTGTACCAAGAGACCCAGTACTTC. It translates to CASSQFGLYQETQYF.

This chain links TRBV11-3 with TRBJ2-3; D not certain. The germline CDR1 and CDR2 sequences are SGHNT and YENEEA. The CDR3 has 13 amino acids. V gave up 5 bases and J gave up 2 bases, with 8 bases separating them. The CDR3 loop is CASSPVHTDTQYF. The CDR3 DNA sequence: TGTGCCAGCAGCCCGGTTCACACAGATACGCAGTATTTT.